The next 4 T cell receptor beta chains were all read from a single sample in a study of cytomegalovirus exposure and HLA in healthy donors. Vbeta (60) and Jbeta (13) primers were used in the PCR. Sequencing was performed with immunoSEQ multiplex PCR; in TCRdb, only in-frame clones are kept and a portion is missing. The sample lists 150,000 to 200,000 clones; roughly 80% were seen once. The sample consisted of PBMCs. These receptors all come from a man aged 25-40 years in good health and CMV-seronegative.

The rearrangement links TRBV6-1 to TRBJ1-5, with 7 positions matching TRBD1. V was clipped by 3 bases and J by 6 bases; unmatched bases: 8. Germline V gene sequence: CDR1 MNHNS, CDR2 SASEGT. The CDR3 has 15 amino acids. Here the CDR3 reads CASSEGQNSAQPQHF. In DNA, the CDR3 is TGTGCCAGCAGTGAGGGACAGAACTCAGCTCAGCCCCAGCATTTT.

This chain connects TRBV19 to TRBJ1-1; D is unresolved. The V gene lost 5 bases and the J gene lost 7 bases, with 23 bases spanning the gap. The CDR3 totals 16 residues. The germline CDR1 and CDR2 sequences are LNHDA and SQIVND (reference sequence). CDR3: CASSLYSPLRHREAFF. In nucleotides, the CDR3 is TGTGCCAGTAGTCTTTACTCCCCTCTACGACACCGTGAAGCTTTCTTT.

The chain combines TRBV13 with TRBJ1-2; 10 nucleotides match TRBD1. After removal of 5 bases from V and 6 bases from J, the junction contained 9 bases not matched to a gene. Germline CDR1 PRHDT, CDR2 FYEKMQ (reference sequence). The CDR3 runs 15 residues. CDR3 protein: CASSKAGQGHNGYTF. The CDR3 DNA follows: TGTGCCAGCAGCAAGGCGGGACAGGGGCACAATGGCTACACCTTC.

This clone has just a few counts. The sample carries other DNA sequences with the same CDR3. The rearrangement links TRBV9 to TRBJ2-7; the D is unclear. The CDR3 runs to 13 residues. Germline V lookup: CDR1 SGDLS, CDR2 YYNGEE. With 0 bases removed from V and 3 bases from J, the gap between germline ends came to 7 bases. CDR3 protein: CASSVVPGYEQYF. The CDR3 DNA reads as TGTGCCAGCAGCGTAGTCCCCGGCTACGAGCAGTACTTC.